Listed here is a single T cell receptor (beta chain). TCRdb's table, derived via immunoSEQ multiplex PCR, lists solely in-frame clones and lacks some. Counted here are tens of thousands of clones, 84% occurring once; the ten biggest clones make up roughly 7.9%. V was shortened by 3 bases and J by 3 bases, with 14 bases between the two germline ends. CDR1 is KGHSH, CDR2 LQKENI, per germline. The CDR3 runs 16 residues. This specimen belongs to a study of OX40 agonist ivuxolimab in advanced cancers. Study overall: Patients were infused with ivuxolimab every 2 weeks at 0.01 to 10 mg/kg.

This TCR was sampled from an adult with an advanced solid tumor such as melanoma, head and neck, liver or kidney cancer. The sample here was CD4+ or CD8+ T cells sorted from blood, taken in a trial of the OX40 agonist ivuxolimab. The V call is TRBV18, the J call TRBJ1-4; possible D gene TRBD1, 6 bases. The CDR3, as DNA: TGTGCCAGCTCACCCCCAAGGGGGGGGCCTAATGAAAAACTGTTTTTT. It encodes CASSPPRGGPNEKLFF.